One sample yielded the 18 T cell receptor beta chains listed below, sequenced in a study of identical twins' blood T cells. TCRdb ran MiXCR on the 5' RACE reads and lists one entry per CDR3 protein. The sample shows 350,000 to 400,000 distinct CDR3 sequences, about 28% of them seen only once. Material for sequencing was PBMCs. The receptors originated from a woman aged 18-50 years in good health.

This chain links TRBV10-3 with TRBJ2-1, with 10 bases matching TRBD2. Germline assignment: CDR1 ENHRY and CDR2 SYGVKD. V was pared by 11 bases and J by 5 bases, with 6 bases of the junction left unmatched. The CDR3 contains 13 residues. The CDR3 sequence is CAYGTSVNNEQFF. As DNA, the CDR3 is TGTGCCTACGGGACTAGCGTCAACAATGAGCAGTTCTTC.

The rearrangement links TRBV6-2 or TRBV6-3 to TRBJ2-7, with 12 positions matching TRBD2. Trimming removed 6 bases from V and 3 bases from J; junction bases left unmatched: 6. Germline CDR1 and CDR2: MNHEY and SVGEGT. This CDR3 spans 15 amino acids. The CDR3 region is CASSQTSGSVYEQYF. The CDR3 bases are TGTGCCAGCAGCCAGACTAGCGGGAGTGTCTACGAGCAGTACTTC.

Remarks on this clonotype: An end of the junction differs from the germline gene, which may be a read error. The chain recombines TRBV19 with TRBJ2-1, with 10 bases lining up with TRBD2. CDR1 and CDR2 from the germline V gene are LNHDA and SQIVND (reference sequence). The CDR3 loop spans 13 amino acids. CDR3 amino acids: CASRLAGTNGQFF. Written as DNA, the CDR3 is TGTGCCAGTAGACTAGCGGGGACCAATGGGCAGTTCTTC.

The chain combines TRBV12-3 or TRBV12-4 with TRBJ1-1, with D unclear. The CDR3 is 14 amino acids. V was cut by 3 bases and J by 11 bases, with 19 bases left in between. CDR3: CASSLASSNLWAFF. CDR3 sequence (DNA): TGTGCCAGCAGTTTGGCCAGCTCCAACCTCTGGGCTTTCTTT.

This clonotype was counted a few times. The chain employs TRBV6-2 or TRBV6-3 and TRBJ1-2; the D is unclear. Trimming removed 8 bases at V and 6 bases at J, with 19 bases between. The CDR3 totals 14 residues. In germline, CDR1 is MNHEY, CDR2 SVGEGT. CDR3 loop: CASVKGVALDGYTF. CDR3 nucleotides: TGTGCCAGCGTGAAGGGTGTGGCCCTGGATGGCTACACCTTC.

This clonotype was seen more than once but under ten times. The rearrangement joins TRBV10-3 to TRBJ2-1; 14 positions match TRBD2. The V gene's germline CDR1 is ENHRY and CDR2 SYGVKD. The V and J ends lost 3 bases and 9 bases, in that order; junction bases with no gene match: 7. The CDR3 spans 16 residues. The CDR3: CAISDPGTSGRPEQFF. The CDR3 DNA follows: TGTGCCATCAGTGACCCCGGGACTAGCGGGAGACCTGAGCAGTTCTTC.

This clonotype was detected only a few times. This chain's CDR3 is CAISAGGLLTEAFF. The CDR3 bases are TGTGCCATCAGTGCCGGGGGACTGCTCACTGAAGCTTTCTTT. The chain links TRBV10-3 to TRBJ1-1, with D maybe TRBD1 (5 bases). Germline CDR1 is ENHRY and CDR2 is SYGVKD. The CDR3 is 14 residues long. V was pared by 4 bases and J by 4 bases, with 13 bases between.

The chain recombines TRBV7-9 with TRBJ1-2; D may be TRBD1 (5 bases). Germline CDR1 and CDR2: SEHNR and FQNEAQ (reference sequence). The CDR3 sequence is 14 residues long. V was pared by 4 bases and J by 4 bases, with 13 bases between. The chain's CDR3 is CASSSRTFPYGYTF. For the CDR3, the DNA is TGTGCCAGCAGCTCTCGGACATTTCCCTATGGCTACACCTTC.

A remark on this clonotype: Compared with germline, one end of the junction differs, possibly owing to a read error. V and J are TRBV29-1 and TRBJ2-2; D is possibly TRBD1 (6 bases). Looked up from germline, CDR1 is SQVTM and CDR2 is ANQGSEA. CDR3 length: 14 residues. CDR3 in amino acids: CSVLGHTFTGDLFF. CDR3 nucleotides: TGCAGCGTTTTGGGACACACCTTCACCGGGGATCTGTTTTTT.

In its sample, this clonotype was seen many times. CDR3 sequence: CATSDSKERGTGELFF. The CDR3, as DNA: TGTGCCACCAGTGATTCGAAGGAGCGTGGCACCGGGGAGCTGTTTTTT. This chain uses TRBV24-1 with TRBJ2-2; D gene ambiguous. Per the germline V gene, CDR1 is KGHDR and CDR2 is SFDVKD. CDR3 length: 16 residues. V was clipped by 2 bases and J by 4 bases, with 13 bases between them.

The chain is built from TRBV20-1 and TRBJ1-2; D not certain. CDR1 is DFQATT and CDR2 is SNEGSKA in the germline V gene (reference sequence). The CDR3 totals 11 residues. CDR3 DNA sequence: TGCAGCCCCTGGGGAGACTATGGCTACACCTTC. Encoded protein: CSPWGDYGYTF.

This clonotype came up a few times. J is TRBJ1-2 and V is TRBV29-1; D may be TRBD1 (5 bases). CDR1 SQVTM and CDR2 ANQGSEA come from the germline V gene. V was cut by 4 bases and J by 5 bases, with 14 bases left in between. This CDR3 spans 13 amino acids. For the CDR3, the DNA is TGCAGCGTTGGGAGCTCCGGGGGGTATGGCTACACCTTC. The encoded protein is CSVGSSGGYGYTF.

This clonotype was detected a few times. The J gene is TRBJ1-1, the V gene TRBV6-2 or TRBV6-3; the D is unclear. The V gene's germline CDR1 is MNHEY and CDR2 SVGEGT. The V gene lost 4 bases and the J gene lost 5 bases, with 11 bases spanning the gap. The CDR3 is 13 residues long. The CDR3 here is CASSFRGQTEAFF. The CDR3 DNA reads as TGTGCCAGCAGTTTCAGAGGGCAGACTGAAGCTTTCTTT.

V usage is TRBV2 and J usage is TRBJ1-1; D not certain. Germline CDR1 reads SNHLY; CDR2 reads FYNNEI. Trimming cost V 2 bases and J 3 bases, with 7 bases left between them. The CDR3 loop spans 13 amino acids. CDR3 loop: CASSEQVDTEAFF. CDR3 bases: TGTGCCAGCAGTGAACAGGTCGACACTGAAGCTTTCTTT.

In its sample, this clonotype was seen a few times. This chain joins TRBV11-2 and TRBJ2-7, with D perhaps TRBD2 (5 bases). Germline loops: CDR1 SGHAT, CDR2 FQNNGV. The V end was cut by 1 base, the J end by 3 bases, with 13 bases between. The CDR3 length is 15 residues. The CDR3 region is CASSLVPTDYYEQYF. CDR3 in DNA: TGTGCCAGCAGCTTAGTCCCCACAGACTACTACGAGCAGTACTTC.

This clonotype occurred a few times. The V and J genes are TRBV29-1 and TRBJ2-1, with 9 bases matching TRBD2. V was pared by 4 bases and J by 0 bases, with 1 base of the junction left unmatched. This CDR3 contains 14 residues. Germline assignment: CDR1 SQVTM and CDR2 ANQGSEA. The CDR3: CSVASGNSYNEQFF. As DNA, the CDR3 is TGCAGCGTTGCTAGCGGGAACTCCTACAATGAGCAGTTCTTC.

This chain links TRBV3-1 with TRBJ2-1; D ambiguous. Germline-derived CDR1 and CDR2 are LGHDT and YNNKEL (reference sequence). The CDR3 consists of 16 residues. Trimming cost V 0 bases and J 0 bases, with 9 bases left between them. In DNA, the CDR3 is TGTGCCAGCAGCCAAGATACCGTAAGCTCCTACAATGAGCAGTTCTTC. Translation: CASSQDTVSSYNEQFF.

V is TRBV7-2 and J is TRBJ1-2; a weak D match, TRBD1 (5 bases). The germline gives CDR1 SGHTA, CDR2 FQGNSA. V was cut by 6 bases and J by 0 bases, with 17 bases left in between. This CDR3 has 16 residues. CDR3 loop: CASRPGTAMTNYGYTF. The CDR3, as DNA: TGTGCCAGCAGACCAGGGACGGCCATGACTAACTATGGCTACACCTTC.